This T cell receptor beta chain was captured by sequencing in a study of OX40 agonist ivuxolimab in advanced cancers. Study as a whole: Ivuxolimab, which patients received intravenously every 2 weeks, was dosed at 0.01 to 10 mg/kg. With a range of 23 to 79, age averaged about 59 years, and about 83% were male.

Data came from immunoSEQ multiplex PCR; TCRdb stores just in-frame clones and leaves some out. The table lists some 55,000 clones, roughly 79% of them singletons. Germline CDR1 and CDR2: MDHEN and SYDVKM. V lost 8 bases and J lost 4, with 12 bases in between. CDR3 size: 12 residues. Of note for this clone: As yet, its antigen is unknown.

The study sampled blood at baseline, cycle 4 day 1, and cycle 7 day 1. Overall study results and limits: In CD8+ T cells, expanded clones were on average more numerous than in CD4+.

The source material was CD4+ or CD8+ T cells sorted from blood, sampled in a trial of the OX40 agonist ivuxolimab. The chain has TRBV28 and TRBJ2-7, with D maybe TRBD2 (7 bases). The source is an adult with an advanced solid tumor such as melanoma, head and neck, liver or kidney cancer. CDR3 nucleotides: TGTGCCAGCTTAGGGGGGGGTTACGAGCAGTACTTC. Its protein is CASLGGGYEQYF.